This T cell receptor beta chain was recorded in a study of yellow fever vaccine responses in identical twins (dated by TCRdb to between 2017 and 2018). Study-level background: In the study, vaccine-responding T cell clones were precisely tracked in identical twins. General study outcomes and caveats: According to the authors, in identical twins the way T cells responded to vaccination appeared partly convergent and partly personalized.

Compared with germline, V lacks 7 bases and J lacks 7 bases; bases without a gene match: 7. As encoded in the germline V gene (reference sequence), CDR1 is PRHDT while CDR2 is FYEKMQ. The CDR3 numbers 14 residues from cysteine through phenylalanine. Only CDR3 DNA remains: 42 bases, in frame from the first base. Note on this clonotype: What this receptor recognizes is not known. Base qualities are not at hand, and no much larger clone is one base apart.

Library creation used RT-PCR. TCRdb shows the sequencer as Illumina HiSeq 2500. TCRdb passed the public sequencing reads through fastp at Q25 and MiXCR, retaining productive beta sequences. Identical CDR3 protein sequences are pooled into one entry, listed with their most common genes and DNA. This sample has 15,000 to 20,000 distinct CDR3 sequences in its table, and around 72% of those were observed once. The biggest ten clones account for under 3% of the sample. The receptor was isolated from a woman between 18 and 29 years old who received the yellow fever vaccine. Donor details come from another sample of the same person, matched by shared clones. The V and J segments used are TRBV13 and TRBJ2-1, and 10 bases in between align with TRBD2. The sequencing here drew on T cells from blood (PBMCs), unsorted or a sorted subset (not recorded which), taken before or after yellow fever vaccination (not recorded which). This receptor carries the CDR3 CASISSGRWNEQFF. The DNA sequence follows: TGTGCCAGCATTTCTAGCGGGAGATGGAATGAGCAGTTCTTC.